This T cell receptor beta chain was documented in a study of blood T cell repertoires in COVID-19 (dated by TCRdb to 2020 to 2022). Concerning the study at large: The collaborator samples originated in the United States, Italy and Spain and spanned the acute and convalescent phases of COVID-19. The prospective study material was composed of cDNA or gDNA derived from T cells, B-cell-depleted T cells, or PBMCs. Deeply sampled blood TCRbeta repertoires from subjects exposed to, actively infected with, or recovered from COVID-19 were included in the dataset. A freely available public database, intended as a resource for researchers studying the immune response to SARS-CoV-2, is where the repertoires were released. The samples were drawn from the first 160 participants of the ongoing ImmuneRACE study and from over 950 subjects provided by 6 global collaborators. Sample metadata almost always included a de-identified subject ID, COVID-19 status, age in years and sex. Where available, HLA class I and class II types were obtained from metadata supplied by the sample provider rather than from assay-based typing.

TCRbeta CDR3 regions were amplified from genomic DNA using the immunoSEQ Assay, a bias-controlled multiplex PCR. The authors processed their data as follows. Within the assay, amplification of reference gene primers was used to estimate how many nucleated cells each sample contained. Sequence reads were collapsed and filtered to measure the absolute abundance of every unique TCRbeta CDR3 rearrangement. For each sample, productive Simpson clonality was calculated as the square root of Simpson's diversity index over productive rearrangements. In TCRdb, the immuneACCESS table is reduced to in-frame sequences with V and J assigned. These tables do not hold every clone; where another copy was compared, an unresolved V gene accounts for under half, and the others remain unexplained. That table furnishes V, J and clone size, whereas the DNA furnished D and trimming. The sample table records about 220,000 clones; 83% of these occur just once. Roughly 2.5% of the sample belongs to the ten largest clones.

CDR3 length: 17 amino acids, cysteine to phenylalanine. The only DNA kept is the CDR3, 51 bases in frame from the first base. Comments on this clone: The specificity of this receptor is unknown. No per-base quality is available; no much larger clone lies one base away.

Collaborating institutions collected whole blood in K2EDTA tubes following their own protocols. For TCRbeta analysis, collaborator samples were shipped as frozen whole blood, as isolated PBMCs, or as DNA extracted from either sample type. The investigation overall reported the following: Clinical and demographic metadata were provided uncurated, with the amount varying by source and participant.

The chain couples TRBV21-1 to TRBJ2-7; TRBD1 is the table's D call and was not checked against the DNA. TRBV21-1 is reported as a pseudogene. The receptor was isolated from a woman in her thirties or forties with active or convalescent COVID-19. Sample: peripheral blood. The DNA reads TGTGCCAGCAGCAAAAGGGTCCCCGGACAGGTTTCCTACGAGCAGTACTTC. This codes for CASSKRVPGQVSYEQYF.